These 17 T cell receptor beta chains were sequenced from one sample in a study of blood T cell repertoires in COVID-19. This table comes from immunoSEQ multiplex PCR, and its TCRdb copy is limited to in-frame clones, with some not included. This repertoire shows roughly 55,000 clones, around 87% found once; its top ten account for 5.5% to 7.5%. Sequencing was performed on peripheral blood. The source of these receptors is a middle-aged man with active COVID-19.

The chain carries TRBV6-5 and TRBJ1-6, with D tentatively TRBD1 (6 bases). V shed 10 bases and J shed 7 bases, with 11 bases lying between them. The CDR3 covers 12 residues. Germline lookup yields CDR1 MNHEY and CDR2 SVGAGI. Written as DNA, the CDR3 is TGTGCCACCAAGGGGGGGAATTCACCCCTCCACTTT. Protein: CATKGGNSPLHF.

This clone has a single count. The V call is TRBV7-2, the J call TRBJ2-2, with a weak D call TRBD2 (6 bases). The germline CDR1 and CDR2 sequences are SGHTA and FQGNSA. The V end was cut by 6 bases, the J end by 6 bases, with 20 bases between. CDR3 length equals 16 residues. The CDR3 coding sequence is TGTGCCAGCAGTGAAGGAGGGATTCCAGACGCCGGGGAGCTGTTTTTT. As protein: CASSEGGIPDAGELFF.

This chain uses TRBV18 with TRBJ1-2; perhaps TRBD1 as D (6 bases). V dropped 1 base and J dropped 5 bases, with 20 bases sitting between them. Germline V gene sequence: CDR1 KGHSH, CDR2 LQKENI. There are 17 residues in the CDR3. CDR3 loop: CASSPLDRVASSYGYTF. CDR3 nucleotides: TGTGCCAGCTCACCACTGGACAGAGTCGCGTCTTCGTATGGCTACACCTTC.

The chain uses TRBV6-5 and TRBJ2-1; D is possibly TRBD1 (6 bases). Germline CDR1 reads MNHEY; CDR2 reads SVGAGI. The germline V and J ends were trimmed by 8 bases and 2 bases, with 13 bases remaining between them. The CDR3 covers 14 residues. The CDR3 is CASVPGGPYNEQFF. CDR3 bases: TGTGCCAGCGTGCCTGGGGGCCCCTACAATGAGCAGTTCTTC.

This chain joins TRBV10-2 and TRBJ1-1; possibly TRBD1 for D (5 bases). The germline CDR1 and CDR2 sequences are WSHSY and SAAADI. V was trimmed by 6 bases and J by 5 bases, leaving 7 bases between them. The CDR3 contains 11 residues. The CDR3 reads CASSAGTEAFF. In DNA, the CDR3 is TGCGCCAGCAGCGCAGGGACTGAAGCTTTCTTT.

This clone appeared once. CDR3 residues: CATSRDSSREQYF. The DNA for the CDR3 is TGTGCCACCAGCAGAGACTCTAGTCGCGAGCAGTACTTC. V usage is TRBV15 and J usage is TRBJ2-7; D uncertain. V was pared by 0 bases and J by 6 bases, with 9 bases between. The CDR3 totals 13 residues. Germline CDR1 is LNHNV and CDR2 is YYDKDF (reference sequence). The full variable domain, in which reference TRBV15 and TRBJ2-7 provide the parts outside the CDR3, is DAMVIQNPRYQVTQFGKPVTLSCSQTLNHNVMYWYQQKSSQAPKLLFHYYDKDFNNEADTPDNFQSRRPNTSFCFLDIRSPGLGDTAMYLCATSRDSSREQYFGPGTRLTVT.

The table lists this clone with a few counts. The chain combines TRBV4-1 with TRBJ1-1; TRBD1 matches 7 bases. This CDR3 region has 15 residues. Germline CDR1 and CDR2: MGHRA and YSYEKL. J lost 5 bases, V lost 1 base, and 7 bases had no gene match. The chain's CDR3 is CASSQALRGRTEAFF. CDR3 DNA: TGCGCCAGCAGCCAAGCCCTAAGGGGGCGGACTGAAGCTTTCTTT.

The chain uses TRBV9 and TRBJ1-6, with D maybe TRBD1 (6 bases). The CDR3 extends over 15 amino acids. Germline V gene sequence: CDR1 SGDLS, CDR2 YYNGEE. The germline V and J ends were trimmed by 0 bases and 9 bases, with 13 bases remaining between them. CDR3 in amino acids: CASSVAAGEGSPLHF. In nucleotides, the CDR3 is TGTGCCAGCAGCGTAGCTGCAGGGGAGGGTTCACCCCTCCACTTT.

The V and J genes are TRBV18 and TRBJ1-5, with D perhaps matching TRBD1 (6 bases). CDR1 and CDR2 from the germline V gene are KGHSH and LQKENI. With 5 bases removed from V and 0 bases from J, the gap between germline ends came to 14 bases. This CDR3 spans 16 amino acids. The CDR3 reads CASSALSGVSNQPQHF. CDR3 coding DNA: TGTGCCAGCTCAGCCCTATCAGGGGTTAGCAATCAGCCCCAGCATTTT.

The chain couples TRBV5-1 to TRBJ2-1, with D possibly being TRBD1 (5 bases). Germline assignment: CDR1 SGHRS and CDR2 YFSETQ. V was clipped by 0 bases and J by 4 bases, with 8 bases between them. This CDR3 region has 14 residues. The CDR3 region is CASSLEGQYNEQFF. The CDR3 bases are TGCGCCAGCAGCTTGGAGGGGCAATACAATGAGCAGTTCTTC.

J is TRBJ2-7 and V is TRBV18; 8 bases are a match to TRBD1. Germline CDR1 and CDR2: KGHSH and LQKENI. There are 16 residues in the CDR3. J was trimmed by 2 bases and V by 6 bases; bases with no gene match: 12. The CDR3 reads CASSSNGRQGPYEQYF. The CDR3 region has the DNA TGTGCCAGCTCCTCTAACGGAAGACAGGGGCCCTACGAGCAGTACTTC. The full variable domain, with the rest looked up from reference TRBV18 and TRBJ2-7, is NAGVMQNPRHLVRRRGQEARLRCSPMKGHSHVYWYRQLPEEGLKFMVYLQKENIIDESGMPKERFSAEFPKEGPSILRIQQVVRGDSAAYFCASSSNGRQGPYEQYFGPGTRLTVT.

This chain connects TRBV18 to TRBJ1-4, with D perhaps matching TRBD1 (5 bases). Trimming cost V 4 bases and J 11 bases, with 32 bases left between them. The CDR3 totals 19 residues. The germline V gene has CDR1 KGHSH and CDR2 LQKENI. The CDR3 bases are TGTGCCAGCTCACTCTTCCACGATAAGGGGAATGCGGCTCGGGGGAAACTGTTTTTT. Its protein is CASSLFHDKGNAARGKLFF.

This chain links TRBV5-1 with TRBJ2-5; 9 bases map to TRBD1. Per the germline V gene, CDR1 is SGHRS and CDR2 is YFSETQ. V dropped 4 bases and J dropped 5; count of bases not matched to a gene: 3. CDR3 length equals 13 residues. The CDR3 sequence: CASSRQGDETQYF. As DNA, the CDR3 is TGCGCCAGCAGCCGACAGGGGGATGAGACCCAGTACTTC.

This clone turned up a few times. This sequence joins TRBV5-1 and TRBJ2-3, with 9 nucleotides matching TRBD1. V shed 7 bases, J shed 5 bases, and the junction held 8 bases outside the gene matches. The CDR3 loop spans 14 amino acids. The V gene's germline CDR1 is SGHRS and CDR2 YFSETQ. The CDR3 region is CASGPTGGLDTQYF. CDR3 DNA: TGCGCCAGCGGCCCGACAGGGGGGTTAGATACGCAGTATTTT.

The rearrangement links TRBV5-4 to TRBJ2-7, with D possibly matching TRBD1 (5 bases). This CDR3 comprises 12 residues. Looked up from germline, CDR1 is SGHNT and CDR2 is YYREEE (reference sequence). V was clipped by 2 bases and J by 4 bases, with 7 bases between them. In DNA form, the CDR3 reads TGTGCCAGCAGCTTAGGGGATTACGAGCAGTACTTC. This gives the protein CASSLGDYEQYF.

As concerns this clone: Other nucleotide sequences in the sample specify the same CDR3. The CDR3 is CASSQAYGYTF. CDR3 nucleotides: TGTGCCAGCAGCCAGGCTTATGGCTACACCTTC. This rearrangement joins TRBV3-1 (or the pseudogene TRBV3-2) to TRBJ1-2; D not certain. Trimming pared 3 bases from V and 5 bases from J, leaving 4 bases between. The CDR3 totals 11 residues. Germline CDR1 reads LGHDT; CDR2 reads YNNKEL (reference sequence).

The chain links TRBV10-3 to TRBJ1-2; a weak D match, TRBD1 (5 bases). CDR1 and CDR2 (germline): ENHRY, SYGVKD. The V and J ends lost 6 bases and 3 bases respectively, with 11 bases between them. The CDR3 totals 13 residues. The CDR3 bases are TGTGCCATCAGATACGGGGGGGACTATGGCTACACCTTC. It yields the protein CAIRYGGDYGYTF.